The present entry profiles one T cell receptor beta chain with its context. The specificity of this receptor is unknown. Per-base quality was not reported, and no clone a single base away is much larger than it. In total, 600 or so healthy bone marrow donors made up the cohort. All cohort members were sampled while nominally healthy, although unrecorded immune exposures were likely present. The donor tested CMV seronegative and was one of the 352 seronegative cohort members. Every donor gave a peripheral blood sample, and the peripheral blood mononuclear cells from that sample were used for TCR beta sequencing. Genomic DNA extraction from the blood cell samples was performed with the Qiagen DNeasy Blood Extraction Kit. CDR1 MNHNS and CDR2 SASEGT are derived from the germline V gene. Measured from the cysteine to the phenylalanine, the CDR3 is 15 residues long. Only the CDR3 DNA stays, 45 bases, in frame from base 1. V is clipped by 3 bases and J by 5 bases, and the sequence between their germline boundaries is 16 bases long.

The sample is drawn from a study of cytomegalovirus exposure and HLA in healthy donors (dated by TCRdb to about 2017). General notes on the study: According to an earlier analysis of 550 to 750 of the donors, about 179 million T cells yielded over 100 million unique TCR beta sequences and about 280 Gb of sequence data. A later analysis re-analyzed previously published TCR beta repertoires from hundreds of donors and added high-resolution HLA genotyping to study TCR occurrence patterns. Among under 450 genotyped donors of the cohort, an average of roughly 240,000 unique TCR beta nucleotide sequences were sequenced per donor, around a sixth of them non-productive. Donor age, sex, ethnicity and CMV serostatus were collected together with the repertoire data. A separate validation cohort of approximately 130 different subjects was used in addition to the approximately 610-subject first cohort. The study profiled the T cell repertoires of 500 to 800 subjects by immunosequencing and related them to cytomegalovirus serostatus. Of the roughly 400 genotyped donors, approximately 83% fell in the genetic ancestry cluster associated with self-reported Caucasian donors. An early release that covered some 640 HLA-typed donors contained approximately 300 gigabases of sequencing data and around 80 million unique TCR sequences. HLA typing covered class I and class II loci at four-digit resolution. In an earlier analysis of 500 to 650 of the donors, high-throughput TCR beta sequencing was used to judge whether each TCR beta V gene segment behaved as functional or pseudogenic. The aim of the study was to test whether cataloging public T cell receptors could identify signatures of past pathogen exposure. Genome-wide SNP genotypes for about three fifths of the roughly 670 donors were used in a later genetic analysis, which treated that subset as a discovery cohort. Every repertoire in the discovery cohort had been generated on one and the same sequencing platform. Because of strong linkage in the cohort, roughly five DR-DQ haplotypes were treated as single units for association and clustering. The study combined high-throughput TCR immunosequencing, statistical association of individual TCRs with disease status, and machine learning to predict cytomegalovirus infection status. The number of typed donors differed by locus: 629-630 for A, B, C, DRB1 and DQB1; some 540 for DQA1; 606 for DPA1; and around 470 for DPB1. In the later analysis, no new phenotypic data were used to find candidate immune exposures; instead, reliance was placed on TCR beta sequences and their occurrence across donors.

On the study overall, not on this receptor specifically: A further reported finding was that TCR beta sequences accurately predicted the HLA-A and HLA-B alleles for most subjects in the first cohort. The classifier was reported to diagnose cytomegalovirus status with high specificity and sensitivity in both the original and validation cohorts. A later genetic analysis associated a missense DCLRE1C variant with V-gene and J-gene trimming of TCR beta chains, and an independent cohort replicated the association. Linkage disequilibrium might explain the correlated functional status among segregating V segments, but an unknown experimental factor could not be ruled out. It was suggested by the authors that the approach could potentially be generalized to other disease states and immunological phenotypes. A later analysis found that TCR association rates varied across HLA loci, with DRB1 alleles showing the most associated TCRs and HLA-C alleles the fewest. The study gave a list of around 170 TCR beta chains associated with cytomegalovirus. When HLA alleles, especially DR and DQ, strongly co-occurred, TCR associations were difficult to assign to individual alleles. A later analysis associated 17,000 or so TCR beta sequences with specific HLA alleles at a false discovery rate of 0.05. HLA typing was unavailable for some donors at each locus, so association tests used only the typed subset. Most TCR sequences were observed very rarely across donors, whereas some public TCRs were present in many individuals. In this cohort, only TCR beta chains were sequenced, and detectable features were limited by the absence of alpha or paired-chain data. Most CMV-associated TCR beta chains appeared to be HLA-restricted in a later analysis, and the HLA associations seemed to be driven largely by CMV exposure. A cluster of highly shared sequence variants was judged likely to be a technical artifact of the sequencing pipeline. A later analysis found that HLA-associated TCR beta chains were more clonally expanded and had lower generation probabilities than equally common non-associated chains. Some IMGT-functional V segments, including TRBV6-2 and TRBV6-3, could not be told apart with the 87-base-pair reads, so those segments were excluded. A later analysis reported that several top co-occurrence clusters appeared linked to parvovirus B19, influenza, CMV and Epstein-Barr virus. Immune exposure information for the cohort was limited to CMV serostatus. In vitro tests confirmed that a few of the cytomegalovirus-associated TCR beta chains recognize cytomegalovirus antigens. Presence/absence analyses assumed roughly uniform sequencing depth across donors, an assumption that may not hold. Broadly in line with IMGT annotations, most TCR beta V segments showed up in productive rearrangements about 87% or about 30% of the time in an earlier analysis of roughly 590 of the donors. Roughly 17 rarely observed V segments, including chromosome 9 orphons, were excluded from the earlier analysis of several hundred of the donors because counts were too low. Compared with the approximately 720-donor mean, donors in an Asian-associated ancestry cluster had fewer N-insertions in productive TCRs, according to a later genetic analysis.

The library was prepared using the immunoSEQ multiplex PCR assay. The multiplex PCR relied on a mix of 60 forward primers for TCR Vbeta segments and 13 reverse primers for TCR Jbeta segments. Amplification of the CDR3 region of rearranged TCR beta genes was performed with a multiplex PCR assay on genomic DNA. The amplified TCR beta libraries were sequenced on the Illumina HiSeq System as 87-base-pair reads. From the authors' description of their analysis: A later analysis tallied around 87 million unique TCR beta chains across the 666 repertoires, and about 12 million of those chains were shared by two or more donors. Raw reads were error-corrected and collapsed into unique sequences with a nearest-neighbor algorithm that merged closely related sequences to remove PCR and sequencing errors. To assign V, D and J gene segments, CDR3 sequences were aligned to IMGT reference sequences. For a sequence to be retained, a match of at least six nucleotides to both a V gene segment and a J gene segment was required. Rearrangements were classified as productive when the CDR3 lacked stop codons and remained in frame with V and J, and all other rearrangements were classified as non-productive. Following IMGT convention, CDR3 was defined as the stretch from the second conserved V-encoded cysteine up to the conserved J-encoded phenylalanine. In an earlier analysis of approximately 500 of the donors, sequences lacking an unambiguous match to a single V gene segment were excluded. In an earlier analysis of approximately 590 of the donors, a V segment was called functional when productive rearrangements were above 56.7%, and segregating when the standard deviation between donors exceeded 5%. A statistical classification framework was built for diagnosing cytomegalovirus status from the catalog of TCR beta chain sequences. A later analysis assigned V and J genes by comparing TCR nucleotide sequences with IMGT/GENE-DB human TR gene sequences. Using the TCRdist pipeline, a later analysis assigned CDR3 sequences along with most-parsimonious VDJ recombination scenarios. In a later analysis, every TCR beta chain was defined by the combination of its CDR3 amino acid sequence and its V-gene family, and reads without a unique V-gene family were dropped. To address suspected cross-contamination and a sequencing artifact, a later analysis removed approximately 590 highly shared, low-generation-probability nucleotide sequences. In a later analysis, a clonal expansion index for each public chain was calculated from normalized within-repertoire ranks of inferred template counts. In a later analysis, generation probabilities were computed using a VDJ recombination model fitted to out-of-frame rearrangements, and the results were checked against IGoR. In a later analysis, TCR-TCR, TCR-HLA and TCR-CMV co-occurrence was scored with hypergeometric tests, and a repertoire-size bias correction was applied to TCR pairs. A later analysis estimated false discovery rates by permuting HLA or CMV assignments 20 times. A later analysis grouped co-occurring TCRs with DBSCAN, adding TCRdist sequence similarity when clustering within HLA-allele-positive subsets. Co-occurrence clustering excluded repertoires with fewer than 30,000 or more than 120,000 public chains, plus five with anomalous nucleotide sharing. Here the immuneACCESS table is served through TCRdb, limited to in-frame sequences with V and J called. Missing clones are a known gap in these copies; in checked studies unresolved V genes cover under half, and the rest lacks a known reason. V and J calls and clone size follow that table, whereas D and trimming were derived from the DNA. This sample holds 210,000 or so clones; about 87% were observed only once. The top ten clones comprise 1.3% of the sample.

The specimen was PBMCs. This receptor was identified in a man between 25 and 39 years old in good health and CMV-seronegative. The rearranged segments are TRBV6-1 and TRBJ1-1; too little of a D gene remains to name it. Read as DNA, the sequence is TGTGCCAGCAGTGAGGCCTCTACTGGGAGGACTGAAGCTTTCTTT. Its coded protein is CASSEASTGRTEAFF.